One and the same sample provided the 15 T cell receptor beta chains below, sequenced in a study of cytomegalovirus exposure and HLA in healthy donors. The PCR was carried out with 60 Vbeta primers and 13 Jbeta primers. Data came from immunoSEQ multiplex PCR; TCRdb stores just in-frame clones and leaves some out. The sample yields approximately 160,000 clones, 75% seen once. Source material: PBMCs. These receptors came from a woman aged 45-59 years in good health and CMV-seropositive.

CDR3 residues: CASSVGREDYNEQFF. In nucleotides, the CDR3 is TGTGCCAGCAGTGTTGGCAGGGAAGATTACAATGAGCAGTTCTTC. The chain employs TRBV2 and TRBJ2-1, with D possibly being TRBD1 (5 bases). V lost 4 bases and J 4 bases, leaving 14 bases between the germline ends. Germline V lookup: CDR1 SNHLY, CDR2 FYNNEI. The CDR3 consists of 15 residues.

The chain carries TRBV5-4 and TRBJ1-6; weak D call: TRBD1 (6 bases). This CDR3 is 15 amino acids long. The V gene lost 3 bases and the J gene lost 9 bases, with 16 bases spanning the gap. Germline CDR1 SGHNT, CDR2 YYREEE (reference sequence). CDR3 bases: TGTGCCAGCAGCTCTGGGGGCAAAACACCTTCACCCCTCCACTTT. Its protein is CASSSGGKTPSPLHF.

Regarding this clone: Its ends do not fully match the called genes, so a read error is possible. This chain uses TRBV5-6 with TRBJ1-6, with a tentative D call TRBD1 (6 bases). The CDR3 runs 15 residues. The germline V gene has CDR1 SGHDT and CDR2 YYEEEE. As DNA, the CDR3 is TGTGCCAGCAGGTTGGGGGCCCAAAATAATTCACCCCTCCACTTT. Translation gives CASRLGAQNNSPLHF.

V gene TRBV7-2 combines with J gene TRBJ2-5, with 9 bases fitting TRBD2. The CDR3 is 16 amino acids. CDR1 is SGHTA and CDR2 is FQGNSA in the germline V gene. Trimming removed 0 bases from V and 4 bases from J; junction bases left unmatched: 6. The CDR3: CASSLAGRGGTETQYF. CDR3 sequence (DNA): TGTGCCAGCAGCTTAGCCGGGCGGGGGGGTACAGAGACCCAGTACTTC.

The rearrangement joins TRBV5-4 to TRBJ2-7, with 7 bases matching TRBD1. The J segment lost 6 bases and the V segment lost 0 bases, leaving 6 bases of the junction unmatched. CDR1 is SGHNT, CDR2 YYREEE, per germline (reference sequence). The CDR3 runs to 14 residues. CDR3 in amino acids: CASSLGQGLGEQYF. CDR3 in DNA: TGTGCCAGCAGCTTGGGACAGGGTTTAGGCGAGCAGTACTTC.

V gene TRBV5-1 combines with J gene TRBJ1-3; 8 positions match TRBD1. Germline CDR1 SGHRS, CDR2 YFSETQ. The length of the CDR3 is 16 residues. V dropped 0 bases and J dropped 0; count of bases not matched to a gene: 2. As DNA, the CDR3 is TGCGCCAGCAGCTTGGGTGGGACAGGCTCTGGAAACACCATATATTTT. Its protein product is CASSLGGTGSGNTIYF.

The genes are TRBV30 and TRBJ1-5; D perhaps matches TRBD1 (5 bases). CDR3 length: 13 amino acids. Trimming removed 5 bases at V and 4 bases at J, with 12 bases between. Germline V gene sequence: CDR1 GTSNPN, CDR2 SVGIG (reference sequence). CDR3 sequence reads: CAWGARNNQPQHF. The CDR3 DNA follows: TGTGCCTGGGGGGCAAGGAATAATCAGCCCCAGCATTTT.

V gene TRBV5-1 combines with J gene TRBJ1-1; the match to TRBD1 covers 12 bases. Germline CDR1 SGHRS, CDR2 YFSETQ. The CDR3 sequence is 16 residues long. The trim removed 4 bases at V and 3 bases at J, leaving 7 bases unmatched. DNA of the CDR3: TGCGCCAGCAGCCTAGGGACAGGGGGCTTGGACACTGAAGCTTTCTTT. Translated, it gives CASSLGTGGLDTEAFF.

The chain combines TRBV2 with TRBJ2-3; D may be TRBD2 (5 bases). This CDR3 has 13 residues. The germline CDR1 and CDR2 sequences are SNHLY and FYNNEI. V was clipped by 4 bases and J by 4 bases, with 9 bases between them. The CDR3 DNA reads TGTGCCAGCAGTGTGGAGGTTTCAGATACGCAGTATTTT. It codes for CASSVEVSDTQYF. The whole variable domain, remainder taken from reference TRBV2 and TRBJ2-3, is EPEVTQTPSHQVTQMGQEVILRCVPISNHLYFYWYRQILGQKVEFLVSFYNNEISEKSEIFDDQFSVERPDGSNFTLKIRSTKLEDSAMYFCASSVEVSDTQYFGPGTRLTVL.

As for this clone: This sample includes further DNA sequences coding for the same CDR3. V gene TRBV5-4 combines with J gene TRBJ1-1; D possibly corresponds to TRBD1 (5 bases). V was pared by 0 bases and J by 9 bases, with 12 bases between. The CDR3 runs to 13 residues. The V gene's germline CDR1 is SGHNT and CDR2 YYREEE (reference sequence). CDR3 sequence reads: CASSLAGGAKAFF. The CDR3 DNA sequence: TGTGCCAGCAGCTTGGCAGGCGGGGCAAAAGCTTTCTTT.

The CDR3 sequence: CASSLRGDPIYEQYF. The CDR3 bases are TGTGCCAGCAGCCTCAGGGGCGACCCCATATACGAGCAGTACTTC. This chain joins TRBV2 and TRBJ2-7, with D perhaps matching TRBD1 (6 bases). CDR3 length equals 15 residues. The germline V gene has CDR1 SNHLY and CDR2 FYNNEI. The V end was cut by 6 bases, the J end by 4 bases, with 19 bases between.

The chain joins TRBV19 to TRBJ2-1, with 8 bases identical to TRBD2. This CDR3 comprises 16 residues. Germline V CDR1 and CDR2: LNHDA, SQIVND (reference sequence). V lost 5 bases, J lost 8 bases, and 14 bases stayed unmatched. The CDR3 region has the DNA TGTGCCAGTAGTGTCGAGCGGGCGGGGGGCGTAGATGAGCAGTTCTTC. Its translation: CASSVERAGGVDEQFF.

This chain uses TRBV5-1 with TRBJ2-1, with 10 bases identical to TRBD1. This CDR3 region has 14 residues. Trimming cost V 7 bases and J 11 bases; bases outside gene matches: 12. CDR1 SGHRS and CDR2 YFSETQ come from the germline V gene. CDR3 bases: TGCGCCAGCTTAGCCGGGACAGGGGAAGTAAAGCAGTTCTTC. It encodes CASLAGTGEVKQFF.

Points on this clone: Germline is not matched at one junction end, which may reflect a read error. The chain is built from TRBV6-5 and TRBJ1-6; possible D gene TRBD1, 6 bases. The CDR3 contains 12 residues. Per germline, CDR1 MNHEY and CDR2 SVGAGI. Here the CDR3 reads CASSYPDSKLRF. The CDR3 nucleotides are TGTGCCAGCAGTTACCCGGACAGTAAACTCCGATTT.

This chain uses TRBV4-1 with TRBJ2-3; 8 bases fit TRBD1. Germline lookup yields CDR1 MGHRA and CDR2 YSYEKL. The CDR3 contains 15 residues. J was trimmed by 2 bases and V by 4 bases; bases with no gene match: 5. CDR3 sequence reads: CASSRGQGPTDTQYF. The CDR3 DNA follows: TGCGCCAGCAGCCGAGGACAGGGACCCACAGATACGCAGTATTTT.